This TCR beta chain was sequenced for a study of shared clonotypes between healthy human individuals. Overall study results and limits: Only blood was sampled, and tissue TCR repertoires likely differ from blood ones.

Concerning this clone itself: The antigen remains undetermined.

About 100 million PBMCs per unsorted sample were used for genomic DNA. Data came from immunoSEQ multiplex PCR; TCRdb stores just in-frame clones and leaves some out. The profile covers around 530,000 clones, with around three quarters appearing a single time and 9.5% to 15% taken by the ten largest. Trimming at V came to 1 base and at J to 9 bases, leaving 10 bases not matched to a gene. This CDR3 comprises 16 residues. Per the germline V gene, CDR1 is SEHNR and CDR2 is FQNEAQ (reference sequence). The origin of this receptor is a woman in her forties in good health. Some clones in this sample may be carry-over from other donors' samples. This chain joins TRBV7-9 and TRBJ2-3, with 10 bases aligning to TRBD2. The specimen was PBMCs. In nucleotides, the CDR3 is TGTGCCAGCAGCTTAGAGGGGGCTAGCGGGAGCGGGACGCAGTATTTT. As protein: CASSLEGASGSGTQYF.